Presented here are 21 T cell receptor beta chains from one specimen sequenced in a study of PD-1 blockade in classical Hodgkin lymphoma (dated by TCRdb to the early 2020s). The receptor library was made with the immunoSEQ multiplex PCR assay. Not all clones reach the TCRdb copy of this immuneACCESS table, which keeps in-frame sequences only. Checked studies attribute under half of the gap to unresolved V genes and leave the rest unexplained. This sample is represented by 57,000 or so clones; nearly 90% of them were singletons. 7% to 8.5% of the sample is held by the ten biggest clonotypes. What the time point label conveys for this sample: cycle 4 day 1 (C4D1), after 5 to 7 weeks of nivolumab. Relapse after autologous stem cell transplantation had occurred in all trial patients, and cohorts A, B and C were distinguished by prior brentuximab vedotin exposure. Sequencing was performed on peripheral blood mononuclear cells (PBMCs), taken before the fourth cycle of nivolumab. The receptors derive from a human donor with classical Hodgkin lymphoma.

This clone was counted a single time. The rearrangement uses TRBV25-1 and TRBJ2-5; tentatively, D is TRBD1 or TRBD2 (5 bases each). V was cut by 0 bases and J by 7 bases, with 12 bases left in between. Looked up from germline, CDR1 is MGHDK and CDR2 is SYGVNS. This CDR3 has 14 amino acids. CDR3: CASSEYLGGGTQYF. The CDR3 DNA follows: TGTGCCAGCAGTGAATATTTGGGTGGGGGGACCCAGTACTTC.

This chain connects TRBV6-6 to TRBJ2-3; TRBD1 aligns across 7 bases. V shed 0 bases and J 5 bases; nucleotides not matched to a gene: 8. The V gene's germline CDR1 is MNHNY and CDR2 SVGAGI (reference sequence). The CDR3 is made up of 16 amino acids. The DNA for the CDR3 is TGTGCCAGCAGTTACTCGCTAGGGGGCCGTGTAGATACGCAGTATTTT. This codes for CASSYSLGGRVDTQYF.

The CDR3 loop reads CASSLEGRVTEAFF. Here the CDR3 DNA reads TGCGCCAGCAGCTTGGAGGGCAGGGTCACTGAAGCTTTCTTT. This rearrangement joins TRBV5-1 to TRBJ1-1; D possibly corresponds to TRBD1 (5 bases). CDR3 length: 14 residues. The germline gives CDR1 SGHRS, CDR2 YFSETQ. Trimming took 0 bases from V and 4 from J, leaving 10 bases between them. Based on the CDR3 plus reference TRBV5-1 and TRBJ1-1, the full variable domain is KAGVTQTPRYLIKTRGQQVTLSCSPISGHRSVSWYQQTPGQGLQFLFEYFSETQRNKGNFPGRFSGRQFSNSRSEMNVSTLELGDSALYLCASSLEGRVTEAFFGQGTRLTVV.

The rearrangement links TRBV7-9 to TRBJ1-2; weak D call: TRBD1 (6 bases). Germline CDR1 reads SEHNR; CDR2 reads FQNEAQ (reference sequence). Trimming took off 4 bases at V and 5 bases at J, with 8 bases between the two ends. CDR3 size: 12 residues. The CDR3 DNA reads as TGTGCCAGCAGCTCACAGGGATATGGCTACACCTTC. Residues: CASSSQGYGYTF.

The CDR3 spells CASSLFDTRTEAFF. CDR3 nucleotides: TGTGCCAGCAGCTTATTTGACACCCGCACTGAAGCTTTCTTT. V gene TRBV7-9 combines with J gene TRBJ1-1; D remains ambiguous. The V end was cut by 2 bases, the J end by 4 bases, with 11 bases between. This CDR3 comprises 14 residues. Germline loops: CDR1 SEHNR, CDR2 FQNEAQ (reference sequence). Full variable domain (outside the CDR3, taken from reference TRBV7-9 and TRBJ1-1): DTGVSQNPRHKITKRGQNVTFRCDPISEHNRLYWYRQTLGQGPEFLTYFQNEAQLEKSRLLSDRFSAERPKGSFSTLEIQRTEQGDSAMYLCASSLFDTRTEAFFGQGTRLTVV.

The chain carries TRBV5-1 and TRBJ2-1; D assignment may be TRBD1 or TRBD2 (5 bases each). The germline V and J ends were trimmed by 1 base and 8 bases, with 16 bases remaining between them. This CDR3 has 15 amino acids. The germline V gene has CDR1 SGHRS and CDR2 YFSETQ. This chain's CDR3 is CASSLSGGKEDEQFF. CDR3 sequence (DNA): TGCGCCAGCAGCTTGTCTGGGGGTAAGGAGGATGAGCAGTTCTTC.

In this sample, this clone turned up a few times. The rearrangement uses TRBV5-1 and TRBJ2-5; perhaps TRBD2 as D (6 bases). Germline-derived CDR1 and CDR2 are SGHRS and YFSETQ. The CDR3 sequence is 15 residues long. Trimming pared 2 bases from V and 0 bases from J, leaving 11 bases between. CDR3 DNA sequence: TGCGCCAGCAGCTTAATCGGGACTTACCAAGAGACCCAGTACTTC. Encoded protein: CASSLIGTYQETQYF.

CDR3 sequence (DNA): TGCGCCAGCAGCCTGGCAGGCCGGGACGAAAAACTGTTTTTT. Its protein product is CASSLAGRDEKLFF. J is TRBJ1-4 and V is TRBV5-1; D perhaps matches TRBD1 (5 bases). V gave up 4 bases and J gave up 8 bases, with 15 bases separating them. CDR3 length: 14 residues. Germline CDR1 SGHRS, CDR2 YFSETQ.

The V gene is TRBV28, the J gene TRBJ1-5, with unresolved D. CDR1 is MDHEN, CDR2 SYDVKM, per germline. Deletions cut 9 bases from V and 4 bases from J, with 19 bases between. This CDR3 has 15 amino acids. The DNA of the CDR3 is TGTGCCAGTTCTCTTCCGGGAAGAGGAAATCAGCCCCAGCATTTT. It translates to CASSLPGRGNQPQHF.

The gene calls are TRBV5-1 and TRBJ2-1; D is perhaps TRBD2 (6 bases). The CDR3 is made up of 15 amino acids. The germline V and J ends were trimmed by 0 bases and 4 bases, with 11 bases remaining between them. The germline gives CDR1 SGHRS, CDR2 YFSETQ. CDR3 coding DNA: TGCGCCAGCAGCTTGGCGGCGGCGGGGTACAATGAGCAGTTCTTC. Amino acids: CASSLAAAGYNEQFF. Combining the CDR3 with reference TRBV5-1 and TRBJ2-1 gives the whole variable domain KAGVTQTPRYLIKTRGQQVTLSCSPISGHRSVSWYQQTPGQGLQFLFEYFSETQRNKGNFPGRFSGRQFSNSRSEMNVSTLELGDSALYLCASSLAAAGYNEQFFGPGTRLTVL.

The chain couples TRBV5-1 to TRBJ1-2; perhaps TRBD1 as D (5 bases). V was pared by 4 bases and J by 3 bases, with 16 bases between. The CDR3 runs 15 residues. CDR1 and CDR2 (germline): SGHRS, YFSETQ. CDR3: CASSEVGATDYGYTF. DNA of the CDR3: TGCGCCAGCAGCGAGGTAGGGGCGACCGACTATGGCTACACCTTC.

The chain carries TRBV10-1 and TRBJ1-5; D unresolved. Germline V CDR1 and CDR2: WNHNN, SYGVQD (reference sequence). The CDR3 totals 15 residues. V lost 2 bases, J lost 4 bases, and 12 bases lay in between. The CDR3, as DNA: TGCGCCAGCAGTGAGCAGGAGAAGGTGAATCAGCCCCAGCATTTT. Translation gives CASSEQEKVNQPQHF.

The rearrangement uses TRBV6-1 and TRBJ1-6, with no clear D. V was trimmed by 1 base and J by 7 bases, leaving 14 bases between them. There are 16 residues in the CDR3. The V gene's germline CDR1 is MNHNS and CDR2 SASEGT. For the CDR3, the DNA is TGTGCCAGCAGTGAAGGATCAAAAGGGAACAATTCACCCCTCCACTTT. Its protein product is CASSEGSKGNNSPLHF.

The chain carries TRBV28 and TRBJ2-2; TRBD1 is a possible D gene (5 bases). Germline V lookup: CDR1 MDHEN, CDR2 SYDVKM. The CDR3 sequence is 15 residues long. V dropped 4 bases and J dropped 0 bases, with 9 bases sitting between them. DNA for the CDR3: TGTGCCAGCAGTTCCAGGGCTACGAACACCGGGGAGCTGTTTTTT. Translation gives CASSSRATNTGELFF.

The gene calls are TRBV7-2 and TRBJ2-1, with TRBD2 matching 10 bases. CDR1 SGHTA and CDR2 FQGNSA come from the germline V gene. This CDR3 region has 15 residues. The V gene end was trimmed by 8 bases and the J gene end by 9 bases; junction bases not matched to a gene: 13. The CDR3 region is CASRPERGGWGEQFF. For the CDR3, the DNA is TGTGCCAGCCGGCCGGAGCGGGGGGGCTGGGGTGAGCAGTTCTTC.

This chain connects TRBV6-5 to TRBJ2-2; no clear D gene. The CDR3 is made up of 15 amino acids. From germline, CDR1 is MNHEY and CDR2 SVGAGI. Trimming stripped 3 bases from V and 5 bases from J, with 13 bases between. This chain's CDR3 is CASSYEVFRTGELFF. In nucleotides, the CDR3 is TGTGCCAGCAGTTATGAGGTCTTCCGAACCGGGGAGCTGTTTTTT.

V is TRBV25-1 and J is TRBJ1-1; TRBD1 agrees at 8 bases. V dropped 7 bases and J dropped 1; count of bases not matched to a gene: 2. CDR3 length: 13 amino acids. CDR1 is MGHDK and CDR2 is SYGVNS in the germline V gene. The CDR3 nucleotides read TGTGCCAGCAAAGGACAGGGGAACACTGAAGCTTTCTTT. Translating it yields CASKGQGNTEAFF.

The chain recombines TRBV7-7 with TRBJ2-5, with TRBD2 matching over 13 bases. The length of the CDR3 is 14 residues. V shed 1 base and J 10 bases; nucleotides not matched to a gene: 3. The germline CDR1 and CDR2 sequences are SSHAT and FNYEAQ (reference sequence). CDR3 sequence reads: CASSLGGTSGDQYF. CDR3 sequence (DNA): TGTGCCAGCAGCTTAGGAGGGACTAGCGGGGACCAGTACTTC.

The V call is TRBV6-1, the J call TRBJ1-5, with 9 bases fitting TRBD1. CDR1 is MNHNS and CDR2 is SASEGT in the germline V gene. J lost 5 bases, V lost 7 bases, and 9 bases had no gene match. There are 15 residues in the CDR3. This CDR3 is CASTEGQGSYQPQHF. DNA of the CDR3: TGTGCCAGCACCGAGGGACAGGGTTCGTATCAGCCCCAGCATTTT.

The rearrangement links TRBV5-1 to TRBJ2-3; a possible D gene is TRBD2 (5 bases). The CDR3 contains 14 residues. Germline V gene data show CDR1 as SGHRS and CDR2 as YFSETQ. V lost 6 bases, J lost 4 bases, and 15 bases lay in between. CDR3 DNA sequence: TGCGCCAGCACCCCCCTCGTCGGGGCAGATACGCAGTATTTT. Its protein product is CASTPLVGADTQYF. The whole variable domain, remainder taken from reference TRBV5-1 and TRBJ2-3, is KAGVTQTPRYLIKTRGQQVTLSCSPISGHRSVSWYQQTPGQGLQFLFEYFSETQRNKGNFPGRFSGRQFSNSRSEMNVSTLELGDSALYLCASTPLVGADTQYFGPGTRLTVL.

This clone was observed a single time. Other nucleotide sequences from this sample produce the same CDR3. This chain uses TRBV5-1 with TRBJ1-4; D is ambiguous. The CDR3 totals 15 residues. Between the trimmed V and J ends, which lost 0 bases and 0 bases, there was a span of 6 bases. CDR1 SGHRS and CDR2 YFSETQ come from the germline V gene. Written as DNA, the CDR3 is TGCGCCAGCAGCTTGGTCGGTGCAACTAATGAAAAACTGTTTTTT. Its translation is CASSLVGATNEKLFF.